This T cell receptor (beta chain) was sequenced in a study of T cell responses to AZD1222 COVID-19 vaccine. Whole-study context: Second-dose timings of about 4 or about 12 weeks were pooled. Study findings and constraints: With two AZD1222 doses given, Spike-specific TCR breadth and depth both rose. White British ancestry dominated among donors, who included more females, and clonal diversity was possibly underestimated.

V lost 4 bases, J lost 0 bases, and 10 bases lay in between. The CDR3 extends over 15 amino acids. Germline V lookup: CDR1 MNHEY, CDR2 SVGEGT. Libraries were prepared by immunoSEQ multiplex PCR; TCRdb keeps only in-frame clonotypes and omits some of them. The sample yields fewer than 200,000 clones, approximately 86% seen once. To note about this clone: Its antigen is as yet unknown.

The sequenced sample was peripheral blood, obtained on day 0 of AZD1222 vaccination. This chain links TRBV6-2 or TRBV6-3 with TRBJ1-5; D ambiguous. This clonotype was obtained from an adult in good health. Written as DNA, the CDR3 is TGTGCCAGCAGTTTCGGCAGCACTAGCAATCAGCCCCAGCATTTT. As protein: CASSFGSTSNQPQHF.